This record looks at one T cell receptor (beta chain) sequence and its context. This sample was taken from a study of blood T cell repertoires in COVID-19. Study details: Acute-phase and convalescent COVID-19 samples originated in the United States, Italy and Spain. Sources were T cells, B-cell-depleted T cells, or PBMCs; the material itself was cDNA or gDNA.

This CDR3 is built from 14 residues. Trimming removed 3 bases at V and 4 bases at J, with 13 bases between. CDR1 is SGHDT and CDR2 is YYEEEE in the germline V gene. Per the original data handling: Researchers report that nucleated cell counts were estimated from reference gene primer amplification. Assay used: immunoSEQ multiplex PCR; TCRdb lists only in-frame clones, some missing. V, J and clone size derive from that table, while D and trimming were established from the DNA sequence. The sample has roughly 100,000 clones, more than 80% seen once. The clonotype originates from a woman aged 70-85 years with acute or convalescent COVID-19. The gene calls are TRBV5-6 and TRBJ1-1; D may be TRBD1 (5 bases). The sample consisted of peripheral blood. CDR3 nucleotides: TGTGCCAGCAGCTCCAGGGATGGAGTCACTGAAGCTTTCTTT. Encoded protein: CASSSRDGVTEAFF.